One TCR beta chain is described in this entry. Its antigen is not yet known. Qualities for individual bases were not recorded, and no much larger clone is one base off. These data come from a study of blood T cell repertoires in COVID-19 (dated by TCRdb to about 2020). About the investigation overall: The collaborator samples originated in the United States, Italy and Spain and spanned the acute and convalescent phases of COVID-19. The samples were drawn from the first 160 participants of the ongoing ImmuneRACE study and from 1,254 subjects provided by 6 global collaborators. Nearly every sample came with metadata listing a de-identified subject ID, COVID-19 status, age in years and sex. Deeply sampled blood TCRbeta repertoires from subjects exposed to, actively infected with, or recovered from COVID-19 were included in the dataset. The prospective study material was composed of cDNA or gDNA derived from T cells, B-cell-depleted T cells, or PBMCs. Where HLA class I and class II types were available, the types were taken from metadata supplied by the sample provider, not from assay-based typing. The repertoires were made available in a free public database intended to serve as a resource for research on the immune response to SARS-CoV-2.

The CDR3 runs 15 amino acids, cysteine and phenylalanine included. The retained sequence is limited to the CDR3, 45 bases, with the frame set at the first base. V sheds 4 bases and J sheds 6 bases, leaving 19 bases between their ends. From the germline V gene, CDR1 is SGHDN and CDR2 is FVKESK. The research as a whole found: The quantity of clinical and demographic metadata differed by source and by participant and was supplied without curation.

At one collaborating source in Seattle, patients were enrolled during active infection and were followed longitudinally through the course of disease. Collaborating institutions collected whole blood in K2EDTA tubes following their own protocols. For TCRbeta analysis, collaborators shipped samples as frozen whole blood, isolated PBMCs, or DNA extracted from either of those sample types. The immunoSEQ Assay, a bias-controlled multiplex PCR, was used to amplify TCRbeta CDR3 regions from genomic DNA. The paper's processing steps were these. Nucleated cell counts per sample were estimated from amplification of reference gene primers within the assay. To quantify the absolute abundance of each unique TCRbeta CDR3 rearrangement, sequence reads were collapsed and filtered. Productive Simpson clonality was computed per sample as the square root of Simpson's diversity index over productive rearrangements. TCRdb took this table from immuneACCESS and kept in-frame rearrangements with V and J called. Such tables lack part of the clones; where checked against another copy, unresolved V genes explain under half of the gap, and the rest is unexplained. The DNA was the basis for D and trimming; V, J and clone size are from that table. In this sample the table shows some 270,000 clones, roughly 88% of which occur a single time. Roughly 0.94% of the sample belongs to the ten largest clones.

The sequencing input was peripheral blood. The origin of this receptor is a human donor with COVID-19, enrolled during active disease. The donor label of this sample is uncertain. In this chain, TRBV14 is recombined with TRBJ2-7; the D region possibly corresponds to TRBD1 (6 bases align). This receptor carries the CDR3 CASSPGTPLLREQYF. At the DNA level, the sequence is TGTGCCAGCAGCCCCGGGACACCGCTCCTACGCGAGCAGTACTTC.